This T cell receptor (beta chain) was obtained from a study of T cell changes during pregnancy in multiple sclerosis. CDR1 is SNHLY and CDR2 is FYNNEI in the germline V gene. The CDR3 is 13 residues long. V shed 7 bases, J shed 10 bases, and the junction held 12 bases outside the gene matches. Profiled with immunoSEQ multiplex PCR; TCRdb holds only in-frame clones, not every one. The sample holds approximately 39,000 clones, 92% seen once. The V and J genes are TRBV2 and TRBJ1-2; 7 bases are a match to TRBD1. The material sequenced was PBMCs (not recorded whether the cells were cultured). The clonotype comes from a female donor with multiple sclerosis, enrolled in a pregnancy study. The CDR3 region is CASILQTGKDYTF. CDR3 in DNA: TGTGCCAGCATCCTTCAGACAGGGAAGGACTACACCTTC.